The 14 T cell receptor beta chains given below trace back to one sample, sequenced in a study of shared clonotypes between healthy human individuals (TCRdb year 2020). Library preparation was by the immunoSEQ multiplex PCR assay. TCRdb carries this immuneACCESS record with in-frame sequences only. Its versions omit some clonotypes, under half of them owing to an unresolved V gene in the studies checked, with the rest unexplained. Across this sample there are a few million clones, with 85% to 95% seen only once. Roughly 0.14% of the sample comes from the top ten. The specimen was naive CD4+ T cells sorted from blood. In the paper's terms, the cell subset or site label means: CD45RA+ positively selected. The receptor source for this set is a man aged 18 to 30 in good health.

The chain has TRBV28 and TRBJ1-5; D is ambiguous. Looked up from germline, CDR1 is MDHEN and CDR2 is SYDVKM. The length of the CDR3 is 17 residues. The ends were cut back, 5 bases at V and 2 bases at J, with 19 bases in the middle. The CDR3 reads CASSPGPFVEGNQPQHF. As DNA, the CDR3 is TGTGCCAGCAGTCCGGGCCCTTTCGTTGAAGGCAATCAGCCCCAGCATTTT.

The rearrangement uses TRBV19 and TRBJ2-7, with 7 bases lining up with TRBD1. V was pared by 3 bases and J by 2 bases, with 4 bases of the junction left unmatched. CDR3 size: 14 residues. Looked up from germline, CDR1 is LNHDA and CDR2 is SQIVND (reference sequence). CDR3 region: CASSIRDSAYEQYF. The CDR3 nucleotides are TGTGCCAGTAGTATCCGGGACAGCGCCTACGAGCAGTACTTC.

The rearrangement links TRBV27 to TRBJ2-3; maybe TRBD2 (7 bases). Trimming took off 5 bases at V and 3 bases at J, with 18 bases between the two ends. Germline CDR1 MNHEY, CDR2 SMNVEV (reference sequence). CDR3 length: 16 residues. CDR3 region: CASSPWGGWKTDTQYF. CDR3 sequence (DNA): TGTGCCAGCAGTCCCTGGGGGGGCTGGAAGACAGATACGCAGTATTTT.

V usage is TRBV6-1 and J usage is TRBJ2-4, with a possible D match to TRBD2 (6 bases). Per the germline V gene, CDR1 is MNHNS and CDR2 is SASEGT. V lost 6 bases and J 0 bases, leaving 9 bases between the germline ends. The CDR3 length is 14 residues. CDR3 in DNA: TGTGCCAGCAGACCGGGACTAGCCAAAAACATTCAGTACTTC. Protein sequence: CASRPGLAKNIQYF.

The V gene is TRBV6-8, the J gene TRBJ1-2; D ambiguous. Germline V lookup: CDR1 MNHGY, CDR2 SAAAGT. CDR3 size: 12 residues. V was pared by 5 bases and J by 4 bases, with 8 bases between. The CDR3 coding sequence is TGTGCCAGCAGTAACAAACCCTATGGCTACACCTTC. It yields the protein CASSNKPYGYTF.

V gene TRBV6-6 combines with J gene TRBJ2-3; no firm D call. The V gene lost 6 bases and the J gene lost 4 bases, with 8 bases spanning the gap. This CDR3 spans 12 amino acids. CDR1 and CDR2 from the germline V gene are MNHNY and SVGAGI (reference sequence). CDR3 nucleotides: TGTGCCAGCAGCCAAATATCAGATACGCAGTATTTT. Protein: CASSQISDTQYF.

The CDR3 DNA follows: TGTGCCACCAGCAGAGATCGGCTGGAGACCGGGGAGCTGTTTTTT. Protein: CATSRDRLETGELFF. The chain combines TRBV15 with TRBJ2-2; D unclear. Trimming stripped 0 bases from V and 5 bases from J, with 10 bases between. CDR3 length: 15 amino acids. Germline assignment: CDR1 LNHNV and CDR2 YYDKDF (reference sequence).

This clone was recorded only once. The chain couples TRBV11-2 to TRBJ1-1; D ambiguous. Germline-derived CDR1 and CDR2 are SGHAT and FQNNGV. This CDR3 contains 11 residues. Trimming stripped 5 bases from V and 3 bases from J, with 4 bases between. The DNA of the CDR3 is TGTGCCAGCAGCCAGTACACTGAAGCTTTCTTT. Protein: CASSQYTEAFF.

A note on this clone: In the same sample, other DNA sequences code for this CDR3. The rearrangement uses TRBV2 and TRBJ2-5, with 8 bases that match TRBD1. CDR3 length equals 14 residues. J gave up 4 bases and V 4 bases, and 5 bases lay outside the gene matches. Germline CDR1 reads SNHLY; CDR2 reads FYNNEI. The CDR3, as DNA: TGTGCCAGCAGTGGTGGGACAGGTCGAGAGACCCAGTACTTC. It encodes CASSGGTGRETQYF.

J is TRBJ2-4 and V is TRBV7-2; 7 bases map to TRBD1. Trimming at V came to 5 bases and at J to 0 bases, leaving 13 bases not matched to a gene. Germline values: CDR1 SGHTA, CDR2 FQGNSA. The CDR3 spans 18 residues. In nucleotides, the CDR3 is TGTGCCAGCAGCGCCGAAGGTAGACAGGGACAAGCCAAAAACATTCAGTACTTC. Its protein product is CASSAEGRQGQAKNIQYF.

Comment on this clone: Additional DNA sequences in this sample encode the identical CDR3. In DNA form, the CDR3 reads TGTGCCAGCAGCTTAGTATATGGGGAGACCCAGTACTTC. Amino acid sequence: CASSLVYGETQYF. The chain uses TRBV7-2 and TRBJ2-5; D not certain. Germline V CDR1 and CDR2: SGHTA, FQGNSA. The CDR3 contains 13 residues. Trimming shortened V by 1 base and J by 5 bases, and 8 bases separated the two germline ends. Complete variable domain (other parts from reference TRBV7-2 and TRBJ2-5): GAGVSQSPSNKVTEKGKDVELRCDPISGHTALYWYRQSLGQGLEFLIYFQGNSAPDKSGLPSDRFSAERTGGSVSTLTIQRTQQEDSAVYLCASSLVYGETQYFGPGTRLLVL.

This chain joins TRBV4-1 and TRBJ2-2, with TRBD1 matching over 9 bases. Germline V gives CDR1 MGHRA, CDR2 YSYEKL. The CDR3 spans 16 residues. Unmatched junction bases numbered 5, after V lost 3 bases and J lost 3 bases. CDR3 bases: TGCGCCAGCAGCCAGGGGGACAGGGCCGACACCGGGGAGCTGTTTTTT. This codes for CASSQGDRADTGELFF.

Regarding this clone: Different DNA sequences within this sample yield the same CDR3. CDR3 sequence: CASSQGGRETQYF. DNA of the CDR3: TGCGCCAGCAGCCAAGGGGGACGGGAGACCCAGTACTTC. The gene calls are TRBV4-1 and TRBJ2-5; either TRBD1 or TRBD2 may fit D (5 bases each). Trimming removed 1 base from V and 5 bases from J, with 8 bases in between. There are 13 residues in the CDR3. The germline gives CDR1 MGHRA, CDR2 YSYEKL.

This chain links TRBV19 with TRBJ2-2; D call uncertain. The CDR3 is 13 residues long. Per the germline V gene, CDR1 is LNHDA and CDR2 is SQIVND (reference sequence). Between the trimmed V and J ends, which lost 5 bases and 2 bases, there was a span of 6 bases. Here the CDR3 reads CASSFRNTGELFF. The CDR3 region has the DNA TGTGCCAGTAGTTTCAGAAACACCGGGGAGCTGTTTTTT.